This TCR beta chain came from a study of T cells in Graves' hyperthyroidism and ophthalmopathy (dated by TCRdb to the late 2010s). In terms of the full investigation: Peripheral blood was sampled at the time of initial diagnosis, prior to any treatment. Whether ophthalmopathy could be predicted prospectively was tested in an independent validation cohort made up of about 18 hyperthyroidism patients plus 17 patients who later progressed to ophthalmopathy. After sampling, hyperthyroidism patients received methimazole starting at 30 mg daily, and ophthalmopathy patients received high-dose intravenous methylprednisolone. According to the paper, TCR Vbeta CDR3 sequencing was carried out on about 140 peripheral blood samples, which came from fewer than 50 ophthalmopathy, under 80 hyperthyroidism and about 17 progressor patients. A discovery cohort of about a hundred patients, roughly 45 with Graves' ophthalmopathy and approximately 57 with stable Graves' hyperthyroidism, was used to find distinguishing TCR V-J signatures. In addition, the study compared T-cell repertoires in thyroid tissue and in blood from over 5 Graves' hyperthyroidism patients. The 90 to 100 discovery patients were randomly split 7:3 into training and test sets. Study-wide conclusions, independent of this receptor: Sample size was not statistically predetermined, and blinding of investigators to group allocation was not performed. In cross-validation, a model built on a 13 V-J signature told ophthalmopathy apart from stable hyperthyroidism with just under 90% sensitivity and roughly 81% specificity, and in testing the same model reached 80%/75%. Most expanded thyroid clonotypes (frequency above 0.001) were also found in blood, which suggests that blood repertoires may mirror thyroid immune responses. During validation, the model predicted progression to ophthalmopathy a median of around 7 months ahead of onset, with more than 60% sensitivity and under 85% specificity.

About this clonotype itself: The clone's antigen remains unknown. No base qualities exist here, and no much larger clone lies one base off it.

The germline V gene (reference sequence) supplies CDR1 DFQATT and CDR2 SNEGSKA. V is pruned by 7 bases and J by 2 bases, leaving 17 bases of the junction without a gene match. The CDR3 starts with the cysteine, ends with the phenylalanine, and has 17 residues. The kept DNA is CDR3 alone, 51 bases in frame from the first base. Graves' hyperthyroidism was defined as stable when no progression to ophthalmopathy occurred over 18 months of follow-up. Hyperthyroidism patients were newly diagnosed, with disease duration under 2 months, and aged 18 to 65 years. The study excluded patients with uncontrolled infections, other autoimmune diseases, pregnancy or lactation. Diagnoses relied on clinical symptoms, serum thyroxine and TRAb, thyroid ultrasound and orbital computed tomography. Ficoll-Paque density gradient centrifugation was used to isolate PBMCs from 8.5 to 10 ml of fresh peripheral blood. Total RNA was extracted with Trizol reagent, and quality was checked on an Agilent 2100 Bioanalyzer.

The TCR beta CDR3 regions were amplified from the RNA transcripts. The TCR CDR3 was subjected to a first round of RT-PCR using the HTBI primer set and the Qiagen OneStep RT-PCR kit. The libraries were constructed in a second round of multiplex PCR and then size-selected and purified. Paired-end sequencing of the libraries was performed with 100 bp reads on an Illumina HiSeq2000. Per the source publication's procedure: SOAPnuke was used to process the raw data, removing reads that contained adapters or uncalled bases, had a mean Phred below 15, or lacked an exact match to the constant primer or identifier. COPE v1.2.5 was used to merge the high-quality paired reads, and each unique nucleotide sequence was defined as a clonotype. MiTCR v1.1 was used to align the clonotypes against IMGT TRBV, TRBD and TRBJ reference segments. Only V-J combinations with frequency above 0.0001, covering 99% to 99.2% of repertoires, were analysed. The TCS score was defined as F50 (clonal expansion) divided by E x V (chaos), with BLOSUM62-based TCRdist calculated between CDR3 peptides within each V-J. Welch's t-statistics and random forest reduced just over 500 V-J features to 13, which were used in a naive Bayes classifier (R e1071). TCRdb itself trimmed the public reads at Q25 with fastp, ran MiXCR and retained productive beta chains. Identical CDR3 proteins give one entry, which carries the most common genes and DNA. The V and J calls and clone size are TCRdb's, not the authors'. In all, the sample holds approximately 610,000 distinct CDR3 sequences, and approximately 15% of those were seen once. Jointly, the top ten make up around 19% of the sample.

The chain couples TRBV20-1 to TRBJ2-3; TRBD1 lines up with 8 middle nucleotides. The sequence was collected from a woman under 30 with Graves' hyperthyroidism. The material sequenced was blood. The DNA sequence is TGCAGTGTTCTAAGTAAAGCCGGGACAGGAAACACAGATACGCAGTATTTT. Its protein product is CSVLSKAGTGNTDTQYF.